The entry that follows covers one T cell receptor beta chain sequence. The V end lost 4 bases, the J end lost 3 bases, and 16 bases lay between the germline ends. This CDR3 is 17 amino acids long. Germline-derived CDR1 and CDR2 are LNHDA and SQIVND (reference sequence). Some clones are missing from TCRdb's copy, which holds only in-frame ones; the method was immunoSEQ multiplex PCR. This sample has about 240,000 clones, with 86% found just once. This sample was taken from a study of blood T cell repertoires in COVID-19. Turning to the study itself: Both acute and convalescent COVID-19 samples were obtained from the United States, Italy and Spain.

The V call is TRBV19, the J call TRBJ1-6; D might be TRBD1 (6 bases). The receptor was isolated from an elderly man with acute or convalescent COVID-19. The sequenced material came from peripheral blood. Here the CDR3 DNA reads TGTGCCAGTAGTACGAACAGGGAACTCGGCTATAATTCACCCCTCCACTTT. Protein: CASSTNRELGYNSPLHF.